The 23 T cell receptor beta chains in this list originate from one sample, sequenced in a study of radiation and T cells in renal cell carcinoma. Sequenced by immunoSEQ multiplex PCR; TCRdb stores in-frame clones only, minus some. The sample lists some 120,000 clones, roughly four fifths occurring once. Specified time point: blood 2 weeks post-SBRT. Documented treatment: 15 Gy SBRT to primary tumor, nephrectomy 4 weeks later. Sequences were derived from blood, sampled from a patient whose treatment included radiotherapy and nephrectomy. Source of these receptors: a woman aged 55-70 years with renal cell carcinoma.

The genes are TRBV25-1 and TRBJ2-5, with a weak D call TRBD1 (6 bases). V lost 1 base, J lost 2 bases, and 11 bases lay in between. Germline values: CDR1 MGHDK, CDR2 SYGVNS. CDR3 length equals 15 residues. DNA for the CDR3: TGTGCCAGCAGTGAATCTCAGGGGCGGCAAGAGACCCAGTACTTC. It codes for CASSESQGRQETQYF. Filled out from reference TRBV25-1 and TRBJ2-5, the complete variable domain reads EADIYQTPRYLVIGTGKKITLECSQTMGHDKMYWYQQDPGMELHLIHYSYGVNSTEKGDLSSESTVSRIRTEHFPLTLESARPSHTSQYLCASSESQGRQETQYFGPGTRLLVL.

In its sample, this clone was seen once. The chain uses TRBV11-2 and TRBJ2-7; D might be TRBD1 (6 bases). The germline V and J ends were trimmed by 5 bases and 1 base, with 9 bases remaining between them. The CDR3 is made up of 13 amino acids. From germline, CDR1 is SGHAT and CDR2 FQNNGV. CDR3 DNA sequence: TGTGCCAGCAGCCCAGACAGGTCCTACGAGCAGTACTTC. Translation: CASSPDRSYEQYF.

The chain couples TRBV19 to TRBJ2-6; D uncertain. V shed 7 bases and J shed 2 bases, with 15 bases lying between them. There are 16 residues in the CDR3. Germline V gene data show CDR1 as LNHDA and CDR2 as SQIVND (reference sequence). CDR3 bases: TGTGCCAGTACTCTGGTGCAAGAAGCTGGGGCCAACGTCCTGACTTTC. It yields the protein CASTLVQEAGANVLTF.

The rearrangement links TRBV9 to TRBJ1-2; 9 nucleotides line up with TRBD1. After removal of 3 bases from V and 3 bases from J, the junction contained 6 bases not matched to a gene. Germline CDR1 is SGDLS and CDR2 is YYNGEE. This CDR3 is built from 15 residues. Written as DNA, the CDR3 is TGTGCCAGCAGCGCGGGACAGGGACCCTACTATGGCTACACCTTC. It is translated as CASSAGQGPYYGYTF.

The chain joins TRBV6-5 to TRBJ1-5, with D possibly matching TRBD1 (5 bases). The CDR3 is 15 residues long. The V end lost 4 bases, the J end lost 5 bases, and 15 bases lay between the germline ends. The germline gives CDR1 MNHEY, CDR2 SVGAGI. The CDR3 here is CASSFGPRGHQPQHF. The CDR3 DNA reads as TGTGCCAGCAGTTTCGGTCCTAGGGGACATCAGCCCCAGCATTTT.

The genes are TRBV5-5 and TRBJ1-2; weak D call: TRBD1 (5 bases). V was cut by 0 bases and J by 8 bases, with 11 bases left in between. Germline CDR1 reads SGHKS; CDR2 reads YYEKEE (reference sequence). There are 13 residues in the CDR3. CDR3 nucleotide sequence: TGTGCCAGCAGCTTGGTAGGGGTTGGCGGCTACACCTTC. Its protein is CASSLVGVGGYTF.

This clone appeared once. The gene calls are TRBV10-1 and TRBJ2-7; D is unclear. The CDR3 has 16 residues. Trimming cost V 2 bases and J 0 bases, with 14 bases left between them. CDR1 and CDR2 from the germline V gene are WNHNN and SYGVQD (reference sequence). The CDR3 sequence is CASSEPGSKSSYEQYF. CDR3 in DNA: TGCGCCAGCAGTGAGCCCGGTTCGAAAAGCTCCTACGAGCAGTACTTC.

V usage is TRBV27 and J usage is TRBJ1-2, with D possibly matching TRBD1 (5 bases). Between the trimmed V and J ends, which lost 8 bases and 4 bases, there was a span of 17 bases. Germline assignment: CDR1 MNHEY and CDR2 SMNVEV (reference sequence). The CDR3 contains 14 residues. The CDR3 DNA reads TGTGCCAGCCGGTCAGGGAGGGGCAGCTATGGCTACACCTTC. Translating gives CASRSGRGSYGYTF.

The rearrangement uses TRBV5-1 and TRBJ2-3, with TRBD1 identical over 9 bases. CDR1 is SGHRS, CDR2 YFSETQ, per germline. Trimming removed 3 bases from V and 0 bases from J; junction bases left unmatched: 5. This CDR3 has 16 residues. The CDR3 spells CASSSRTGASTDTQYF. CDR3 sequence (DNA): TGCGCCAGCAGCTCCCGGACAGGGGCAAGCACAGATACGCAGTATTTT.

The chain recombines TRBV11-2 with TRBJ2-3; no firm D call. The CDR3 runs to 16 residues. The V gene lost 0 bases and the J gene lost 4 bases, with 14 bases spanning the gap. Germline values: CDR1 SGHAT, CDR2 FQNNGV. Here the CDR3 DNA reads TGTGCCAGCAGCTTAGACTATCCTCGGATCGCAGATACGCAGTATTTT. Translated, it gives CASSLDYPRIADTQYF.

This clone appeared a few times. The chain is built from TRBV11-2 and TRBJ2-5, with D uncertain. The germline V gene encodes CDR1 SGHAT and CDR2 FQNNGV. The CDR3 has 12 residues. With 8 bases removed from V and 7 bases from J, the gap between germline ends came to 14 bases. CDR3 DNA: TGTGCCAGCCTAGACCCGGCCGGGACCCAGTACTTC. It encodes CASLDPAGTQYF.

This chain links TRBV5-1 with TRBJ2-6; D uncertain. CDR1 and CDR2 from the germline V gene are SGHRS and YFSETQ. CDR3 length equals 16 residues. V lost 0 bases and J lost 3, with 10 bases in between. The CDR3 here is CASSLGPGNGANVLTF. Here the CDR3 DNA reads TGCGCCAGCAGCTTGGGCCCGGGCAATGGGGCCAACGTCCTGACTTTC. Using reference TRBV5-1 and TRBJ2-6 for the parts outside the CDR3, the full variable domain is KAGVTQTPRYLIKTRGQQVTLSCSPISGHRSVSWYQQTPGQGLQFLFEYFSETQRNKGNFPGRFSGRQFSNSRSEMNVSTLELGDSALYLCASSLGPGNGANVLTFGAGSRLTVL.

This chain joins TRBV7-2 and TRBJ2-3; 7 bases align to TRBD1. After removal of 8 bases from V and 1 base from J, the junction contained 9 bases not matched to a gene. This CDR3 spans 15 amino acids. Germline V gene data show CDR1 as SGHTA and CDR2 as FQGNSA. This chain's CDR3 is CASGLTGWGTDTQYF. The CDR3 bases are TGTGCCAGCGGGTTGACAGGGTGGGGCACAGATACGCAGTATTTT.

The gene calls are TRBV5-1 and TRBJ1-2, with TRBD1 matching 10 bases. With V trimmed by 4 bases and J by 4 bases, 4 bases remained unmatched. CDR1 SGHRS and CDR2 YFSETQ come from the germline V gene. The CDR3 is made up of 14 amino acids. CDR3 nucleotides: TGCGCCAGCAGCCGGACAGGGGGAAGCTATGGCTACACCTTC. This translates into CASSRTGGSYGYTF.

This rearrangement joins TRBV5-8 to TRBJ2-7, with 7 bases lining up with TRBD1. V lost 4 bases to trimming and J lost 3 bases; unmatched junction nucleotides: 19. The CDR3 is 18 residues long. Germline V CDR1 and CDR2: SGHTS, YDEGEE. The CDR3 region has the DNA TGTGCCAGCAGCCAACATATGGGGGACAGAAGTTTCCTCTACGAGCAGTACTTC. This encodes CASSQHMGDRSFLYEQYF.

This sequence joins TRBV27 and TRBJ2-3, with unresolved D. V lost 6 bases to trimming and J lost 5 bases, with 18 bases between them. Germline CDR1 is MNHEY and CDR2 is SMNVEV (reference sequence). The CDR3 extends over 15 amino acids. This CDR3 is CASRASGVEVDTQYF. The DNA of the CDR3 is TGTGCCAGCAGGGCTTCGGGTGTCGAAGTAGATACGCAGTATTTT.

This clone was observed a handful of times. The DNA for the CDR3 is TGTGCCAGCAGCGCACCTCGTTCCGGGACTGGAAACACCATATATTTT. This translates into CASSAPRSGTGNTIYF. J is TRBJ1-3 and V is TRBV9, with D uncertain. Per the germline V gene, CDR1 is SGDLS and CDR2 is YYNGEE. V shed 3 bases and J shed 2 bases, with 15 bases lying between them. This CDR3 spans 16 amino acids.

CDR3 sequence reads: CASSPIFVFSNQPQHF. In nucleotides, the CDR3 is TGTGCCAGTAGTCCCATCTTCGTTTTTAGCAATCAGCCCCAGCATTTT. The genes are TRBV19 and TRBJ1-5, with D unclear. The CDR3 totals 16 residues. Germline V gene sequence: CDR1 LNHDA, CDR2 SQIVND (reference sequence). The V end was cut by 5 bases, the J end by 0 bases, with 14 bases between.

The chain links TRBV7-8 to TRBJ2-3; 14 bases line up with TRBD2. CDR3 length: 16 amino acids. CDR1 is SGHVS and CDR2 is FQNEAQ in the germline V gene. J was trimmed by 2 bases and V by 3 bases; bases with no gene match: 1. CDR3 nucleotides: TGTGCCAGCAGCTTGGGACTAGCGGGAGCCACAGATACGCAGTATTTT. This gives the protein CASSLGLAGATDTQYF.

The CDR3 DNA is TGTGCCAGCAGCTTAAATCGCGGGACACGCGTCAATCAGCCCCAGCATTTT. Encoded protein: CASSLNRGTRVNQPQHF. The V gene is TRBV7-8, the J gene TRBJ1-5, with D maybe TRBD1 (6 bases). The CDR3 runs to 17 residues. V lost 2 bases, J lost 3 bases, and 17 bases lay in between. The germline gives CDR1 SGHVS, CDR2 FQNEAQ. The variable domain in full, with the rest retrieved from reference TRBV7-8 and TRBJ1-5, is GAGVSQSPRYKVAKRGQDVALRCDPISGHVSLFWYQQALGQGPEFLTYFQNEAQLDKSGLPSDRFFAERPEGSVSTLKIQRTQQEDSAVYLCASSLNRGTRVNQPQHFGDGTRLSIL.

CDR3 nucleotide sequence: TGCGCCAGCAGCCAAGAACCACCCCCCAGCTCCTACAATGAGCAGTTCTTC. Its translation: CASSQEPPPSSYNEQFF. The chain recombines TRBV4-3 with TRBJ2-1; no clear D. Germline V gives CDR1 LGHNA, CDR2 YSLEER. V was pared by 0 bases and J by 0 bases, with 12 bases between. The CDR3 length is 17 residues.

This clone was seen a single time. The genes are TRBV5-1 and TRBJ1-4; possible D gene TRBD1, 5 bases. V dropped 3 bases and J dropped 8 bases, with 17 bases sitting between them. Germline loops: CDR1 SGHRS, CDR2 YFSETQ. The CDR3 loop spans 15 amino acids. This CDR3 reads CASSSGGVLGEKLFF. Written as DNA, the CDR3 is TGCGCCAGCAGCTCCGGAGGGGTGCTGGGAGAAAAACTGTTTTTT.

This clone has just a few counts. The chain has TRBV7-6 and TRBJ2-7, with TRBD2 matching over 8 bases. The CDR3 runs 15 residues. V lost 1 base to trimming and J lost 3 bases; unmatched junction nucleotides: 5. Germline values: CDR1 SGHVS, CDR2 FNYEAQ. The CDR3 DNA reads TGTGCCAGCAGCTTAGGGACTAGCCTTAACTACGAGCAGTACTTC. Its translation: CASSLGTSLNYEQYF.